This T cell receptor beta chain is from a study of metastatic and nonmetastatic thyroid tumors. Across the whole study: Thyroid patients, malignant and benign, had repertoires compared across blood and tumor or nodule tissue.

This clone was detected ten times or more. What it recognizes is unknown. Ahead of thyroid surgery, no patient had received treatment of any kind. Overall study findings and caveats: Significantly higher TCR beta diversity was reportedly seen in malignant thyroid tumors than benign nodules, in blood and tumor.

In the source study's methods: Across clinicopathological groups, CDR3 differences served as the basis for building a distant-metastasis classifier for papillary thyroid cancer. Using MiXCR, TCRdb re-called clones from the PCR reads. V and J calls and clone size were set by TCRdb, not the authors. This sample has 25,000 to 35,000 clones; 15% to 20% occur once, and the top ten carry about 4.8%. Germline V gene lookup returns CDR1 MDHEN and CDR2 SYDVKM. The CDR3 totals 15 residues. V shed 8 bases, J shed 4 bases, and the junction held 8 bases outside the gene matches. Sequenced sample: blood. The sequence came from a female donor with papillary thyroid cancer or a benign thyroid nodule (not recorded which). Some clones in this sample may be carry-over from other donors' samples. This chain links TRBV28 with TRBJ2-5; 12 bases line up with TRBD2. The DNA for the CDR3 is TGTGCCAGCGCCTCTAGCGGGGGGGCGATAGAGACCCAGTACTTC. It is translated as CASASSGGAIETQYF.